This T cell receptor (beta chain) stems from a study of response to subunit inactivated influenza vaccine. General study findings and limits: Authors suggested each seasonal flu vaccination may recruit only limited numbers of new T cells.

CDR1 and CDR2 from the germline V gene are SGHKS and YYEKEE (reference sequence). The germline V and J ends were trimmed by 1 base and 7 bases, with 11 bases remaining between them. This CDR3 is built from 13 residues. This clonotype has more than one count but fewer than ten. Antigen specificity is unknown. From the RT-PCR reads, TCRdb called clonotypes with MiXCR, one entry per CDR3 protein. The top ten clones hold around 13% of a sample with over 400,000 distinct CDR3 sequences, 13% of them seen once. The material was PBMCs from blood, obtained roughly 6 weeks after vaccination. The sequence came from a man in his fifties or sixties who received an inactivated influenza vaccine. The rearrangement uses TRBV5-5 and TRBJ1-1; D gene unclear. The CDR3 region has the DNA TGTGCCAGCAGCTTGACCGGTCAGAATGAAGCTTTCTTT. This codes for CASSLTGQNEAFF.